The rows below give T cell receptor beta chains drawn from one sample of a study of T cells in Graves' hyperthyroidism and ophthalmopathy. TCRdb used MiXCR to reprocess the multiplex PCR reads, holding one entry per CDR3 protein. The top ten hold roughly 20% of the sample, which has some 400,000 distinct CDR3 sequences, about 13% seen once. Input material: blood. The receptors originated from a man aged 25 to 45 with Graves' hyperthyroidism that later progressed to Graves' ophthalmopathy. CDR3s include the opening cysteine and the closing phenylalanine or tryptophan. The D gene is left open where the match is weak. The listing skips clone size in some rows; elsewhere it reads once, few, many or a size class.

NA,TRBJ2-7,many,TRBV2,CASSDYRVYEQYF
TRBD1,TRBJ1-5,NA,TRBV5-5,CASSHGATGGRQPQHF
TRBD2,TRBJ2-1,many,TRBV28,CASSSGGAVNEQFF
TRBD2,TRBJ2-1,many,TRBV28,CASSILAGENNEQFF
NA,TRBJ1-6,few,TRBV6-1,CASSSQGGNNSPLHF
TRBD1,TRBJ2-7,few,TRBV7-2,CASSHGTGGSYEQYF
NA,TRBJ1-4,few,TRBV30,CAWRETWSDEKLFF
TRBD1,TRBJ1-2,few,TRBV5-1,CASSLAFRQGVYGYTF
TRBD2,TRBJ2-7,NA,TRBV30,CAWSSPGLASYEQYF
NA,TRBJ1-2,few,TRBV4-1,CASSSRQANYGYTF
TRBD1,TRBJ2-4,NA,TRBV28,CARPPGTGSLRAKNIQYF
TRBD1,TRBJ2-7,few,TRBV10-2,CASSESGQGAYEQYF
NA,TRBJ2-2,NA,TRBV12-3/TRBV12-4,CASSLARRVGVGELFF
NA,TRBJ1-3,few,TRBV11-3,CASSAAELRNTIYF
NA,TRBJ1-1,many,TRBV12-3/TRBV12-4,CASTLGVSAFF
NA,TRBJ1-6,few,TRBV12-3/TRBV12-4,CASSLGAGLNSPLHF
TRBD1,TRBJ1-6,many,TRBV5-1,CASSLATGTGDSPLHF
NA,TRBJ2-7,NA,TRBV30,CAWRRERPSYEQYF
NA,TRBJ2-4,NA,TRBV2,CANEDTRAKNIQYF
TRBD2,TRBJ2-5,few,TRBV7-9,CASRPREGLETQYF
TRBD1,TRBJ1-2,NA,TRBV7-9,CASSLGRGPNYGYTF
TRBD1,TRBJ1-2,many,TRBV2,CASSEETGGLGYTF
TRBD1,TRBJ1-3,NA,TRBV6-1,CASSKGQGLGNTIYF
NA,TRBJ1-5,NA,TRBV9,CASSVWIFINSNQPQHF
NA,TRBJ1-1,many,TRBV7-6,CASSLGILGANTEAFF
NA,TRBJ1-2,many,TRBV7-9,CASSLGYRWAYGYTF
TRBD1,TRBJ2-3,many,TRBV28,CASRPGTGDTDTQYF
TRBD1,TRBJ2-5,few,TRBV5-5,CASRLQGQETQYF
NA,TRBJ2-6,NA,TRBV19,CASRPGLLSSGANVLTF